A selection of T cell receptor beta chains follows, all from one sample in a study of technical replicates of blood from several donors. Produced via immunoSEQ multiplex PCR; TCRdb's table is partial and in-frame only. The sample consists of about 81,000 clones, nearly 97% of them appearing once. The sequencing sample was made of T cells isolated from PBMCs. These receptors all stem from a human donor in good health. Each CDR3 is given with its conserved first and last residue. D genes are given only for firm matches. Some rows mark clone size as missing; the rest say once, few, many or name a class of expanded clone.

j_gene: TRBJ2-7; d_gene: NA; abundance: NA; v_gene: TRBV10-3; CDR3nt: TGTGCCATCAGGAAGGAGGGGCTCTACGAGCAGTACTTC; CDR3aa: CAIRKEGLYEQYF
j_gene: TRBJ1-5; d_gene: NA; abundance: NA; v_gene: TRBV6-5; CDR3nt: TGTGCCAGCAGCTCGCCGGGTCAGCCCCAGCATTTT; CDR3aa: CASSSPGQPQHF
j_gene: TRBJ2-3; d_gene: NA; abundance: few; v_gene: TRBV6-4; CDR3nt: TGTGCCAGCAGTGACGGGGCAGGATCCACAGATACGCAGTATTTT; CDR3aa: CASSDGAGSTDTQYF
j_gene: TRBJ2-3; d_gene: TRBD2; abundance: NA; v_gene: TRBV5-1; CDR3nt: TGCGCCAGCAGCTGGACTAGCGGGGCTAGCACAGATACGCAGTATTTT; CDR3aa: CASSWTSGASTDTQYF
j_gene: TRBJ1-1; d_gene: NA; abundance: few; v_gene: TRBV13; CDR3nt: TGTGCCAGCAGCTCGGGACAAGCCAACACTGAAGCTTTCTTT; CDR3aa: CASSSGQANTEAFF
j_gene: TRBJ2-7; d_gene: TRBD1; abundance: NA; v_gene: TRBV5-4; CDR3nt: TGTGCCAGCAGCTTGCCCGGTGAGGGGGCTCTGGACGAGCAGTACTTC; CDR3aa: CASSLPGEGALDEQYF
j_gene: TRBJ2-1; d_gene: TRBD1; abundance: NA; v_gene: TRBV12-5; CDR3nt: TGTGCTAGTGGCGTCAGACAGGGCCGGTACAATGAGCAGTTCTTC; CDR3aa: CASGVRQGRYNEQFF
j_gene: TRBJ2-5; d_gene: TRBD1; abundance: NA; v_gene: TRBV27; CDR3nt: TGTGCCAGCAGCACAGGGGGGGAGACCCAGTACTTC; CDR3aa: CASSTGGETQYF
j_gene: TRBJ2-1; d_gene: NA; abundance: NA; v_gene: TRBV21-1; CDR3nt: TGTGCCAGCAGCAGGCCAGGGCCCCTTAATTACAATGAGCAGTTCTTC; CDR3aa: CASSRPGPLNYNEQFF
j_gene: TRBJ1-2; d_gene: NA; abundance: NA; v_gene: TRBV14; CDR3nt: TGTGCCAGCAGCCCCGGGAACATCTATGGCTACACCTTC; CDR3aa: CASSPGNIYGYTF
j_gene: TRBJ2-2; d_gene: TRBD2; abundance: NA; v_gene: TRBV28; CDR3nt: TGTGCCAGCAGTCGACTAGCGGGAAATACCGGGGAGCTGTTTTTT; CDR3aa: CASSRLAGNTGELFF
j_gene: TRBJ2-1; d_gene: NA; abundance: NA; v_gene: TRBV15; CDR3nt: TGTGCCACCAGCAGTGGCGGTGAGCAGTTCTTC; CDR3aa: CATSSGGEQFF
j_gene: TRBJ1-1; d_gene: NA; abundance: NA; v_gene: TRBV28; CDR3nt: TGTGCCAGCAGTTCCCCCCGGGTTTGGGACACTGAAGCTTTCTTT; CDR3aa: CASSSPRVWDTEAFF
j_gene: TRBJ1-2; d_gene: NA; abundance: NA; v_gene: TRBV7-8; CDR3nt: TGTGCCAGCAGCTTAGCTCTGCAGGGATATGGCTACACCTTC; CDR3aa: CASSLALQGYGYTF
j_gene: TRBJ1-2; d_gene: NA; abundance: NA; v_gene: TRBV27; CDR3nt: TGTGCCAGCAGCCCAAGTCAAGGGGTCTACACCTTC; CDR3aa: CASSPSQGVYTF
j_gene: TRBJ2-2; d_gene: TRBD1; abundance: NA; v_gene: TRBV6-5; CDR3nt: TGTGCCAGCAGTTTCCGACAGGGGTCAACCGGGGAGCTGTTTTTT; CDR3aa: CASSFRQGSTGELFF
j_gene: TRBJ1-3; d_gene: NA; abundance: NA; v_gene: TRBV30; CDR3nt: TGTGCCTGGAGTGTCCTCTCCTCTGGAAACACCATATATTTT; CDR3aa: CAWSVLSSGNTIYF
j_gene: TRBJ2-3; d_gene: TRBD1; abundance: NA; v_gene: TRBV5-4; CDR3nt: TGTGCCAGCAGCCGAGGGACAGGGGGGATAGATACGCAGTATTTT; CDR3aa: CASSRGTGGIDTQYF
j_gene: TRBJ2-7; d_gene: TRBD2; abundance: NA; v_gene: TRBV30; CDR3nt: TGTGCCTGGACCCCAGCGGGACCCCCATACGAGCAGTACTTC; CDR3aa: CAWTPAGPPYEQYF
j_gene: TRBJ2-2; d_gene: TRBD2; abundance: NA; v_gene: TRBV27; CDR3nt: TGTGCCAGCAGTTTATCGATGCGGGAGATAATCGGGGAGCTGTTTTTT; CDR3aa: CASSLSMREIIGELFF
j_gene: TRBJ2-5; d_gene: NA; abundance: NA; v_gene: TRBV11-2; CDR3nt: TGTGCCAGCAGCCAAGAAGAAATGCTAGTCGGTGGTTACTTAGAGACCCAGTACTTC; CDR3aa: CASSQEEMLVGGYLETQYF
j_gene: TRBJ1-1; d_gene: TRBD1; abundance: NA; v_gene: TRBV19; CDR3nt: TGTGCCAGTAGCCGGGACAGGTGGACTGAAGCTTTCTTT; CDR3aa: CASSRDRWTEAFF
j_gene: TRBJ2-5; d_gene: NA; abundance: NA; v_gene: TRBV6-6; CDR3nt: TGTGCCAGCAGTTACTACAAGGGGGAGACCCAGTACTTC; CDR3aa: CASSYYKGETQYF
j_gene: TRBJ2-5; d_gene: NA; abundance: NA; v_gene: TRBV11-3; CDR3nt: TGTGCCAGCAGCTTTGGAAGTTTGGGGATGCCGGGGGAGACCCAGTACTTC; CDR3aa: CASSFGSLGMPGETQYF
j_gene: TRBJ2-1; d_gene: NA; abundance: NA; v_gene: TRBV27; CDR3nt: TGTGCCAGCATGAGGAGACTGAGTGGGTACAATGAGCAGTTCTTC; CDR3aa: CASMRRLSGYNEQFF
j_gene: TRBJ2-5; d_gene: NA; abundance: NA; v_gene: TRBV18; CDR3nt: TGTGCCAGCTCACCACCGGGCCTCCAAGAGACCCAGTACTTC; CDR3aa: CASSPPGLQETQYF
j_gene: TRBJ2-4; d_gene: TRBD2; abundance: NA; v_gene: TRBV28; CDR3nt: TGTGCCAGCGCCGCGGGAGGGCTCGCCAAAAACATTCAGTACTTC; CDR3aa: CASAAGGLAKNIQYF
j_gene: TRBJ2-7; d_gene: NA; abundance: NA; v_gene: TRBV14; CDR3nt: TGTGCCAGCAGCCCCTTTGGGCAGAGCTACGAGCAGTACTTC; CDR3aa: CASSPFGQSYEQYF